The rows below give T cell receptor beta chains drawn from one sample of a study of T-cell memory formation after mild COVID-19. A single record per CDR3 protein comes from TCRdb applying MiXCR to the 5' RACE reads. The table records 360,000 or so distinct CDR3 sequences, around 27% of them present only once. The specimen was PBMCs or a T cell subset sorted from them (not recorded which). The receptor set was obtained from an adult woman who had mild COVID-19 (a few samples of this study predate the infection). Cell type and time point are not known. Each CDR3 is given with its conserved first and last residue. Fields, in order: V gene, D gene, J gene, clone size, CDR3 protein, CDR3 DNA. A D gene is named only where the DNA matches it firmly. Part of the rows lack a size; the others show once, few, many or a class for expanded clones.

>TRBV3-1|-|TRBJ1-1|-
CASSQGRLLGTEAFF
TGTGCCAGCAGCCAGGGGCGGTTGCTGGGCACTGAAGCTTTCTTT
>TRBV5-1|-|TRBJ2-3|many
CASSPLGRDTQYF
TGCGCCAGCAGCCCGCTGGGGAGAGATACGCAGTATTTT
>TRBV4-2|-|TRBJ1-5|-
CASSHRLGPDIVAQHF
TGTGCCAGCAGCCACCGCCTCGGACCCGATATCGTGGCCCAGCATTTT
>TRBV2|-|TRBJ1-2|-
CASSDSFEGYGYTF
TGTGCCAGCAGTGATTCATTTGAGGGCTATGGCTACACCTTC
>TRBV13|-|TRBJ2-5|-
CASSLAREEETQYF
TGTGCCAGCAGCTTAGCCAGGGAGGAGGAGACCCAGTACTTC
>TRBV30|-|TRBJ1-1|few
CAWSATGLTEAFF
TGTGCCTGGAGCGCGACGGGGCTCACTGAAGCTTTCTTT
>TRBV2|TRBD2|TRBJ2-7|many
CASSERTSGSHYEQYF
TGTGCCAGCAGTGAACGGACTAGCGGGAGTCACTACGAGCAGTACTTC
>TRBV20-1|-|TRBJ1-2|few
CSASDRIAGGYTF
TGCAGTGCTTCGGACCGCATAGCTGGTGGCTACACCTTC
>TRBV7-9|-|TRBJ1-2|-
CASIPTGGEGLYGYTF
TGTGCCAGCATCCCTACCGGAGGGGAGGGCCTCTATGGCTACACCTTC
>TRBV5-5|TRBD2|TRBJ2-7|-
CASSLVPGLAGGHSYEQYF
TGTGCCAGCAGCTTGGTCCCGGGACTAGCGGGGGGCCACTCCTACGAGCAGTACTTC
>TRBV2|-|TRBJ2-2|-
CASSWGRGRTNTGELFF
TGTGCCAGCTCCTGGGGCAGGGGACGGACGAACACCGGGGAGCTGTTTTTT
>TRBV2|TRBD1|TRBJ1-1|few
CASSDQDRGRRTEAFF
TGTGCCAGCAGTGACCAAGACAGGGGTAGAAGAACTGAAGCTTTCTTT
>TRBV20-1|-|TRBJ2-5|-
CSAREGRMGTQYF
TGCAGTGCTAGAGAGGGGCGGATGGGGACCCAGTACTTC
>TRBV4-1|TRBD2|TRBJ2-1|few
CASSSRVAGGPQSYNEQFF
TGCGCCAGCAGCTCCCGAGTAGCGGGGGGCCCGCAGTCCTACAATGAGCAGTTCTTC
>TRBV6-6|TRBD2|TRBJ2-1|-
CASKMGLAGGNEQFF
TGTGCCAGCAAAATGGGACTAGCGGGAGGTAATGAGCAGTTCTTC
>TRBV4-3|TRBD2|TRBJ2-3|-
CASSQDLAGTSADTQYF
TGCGCCAGCAGCCAAGATTTAGCGGGAACAAGCGCAGATACGCAGTATTTT
>TRBV24-1|-|TRBJ2-1|-
CATSDLEGGGNEQFF
TGTGCCACCAGTGATTTGGAGGGGGGTGGCAATGAGCAGTTCTTC
>TRBV12-3/TRBV12-4|TRBD1|TRBJ1-2|-
CASSGGQSYGYTF
TGTGCCAGCAGCGGGGGACAGAGCTATGGCTACACCTTC
>TRBV5-1|TRBD2|TRBJ2-1|-
CASSLGGTSDEQFF
TGCGCCAGCAGCTTGGGGGGGACTAGCGATGAGCAGTTCTTC
>TRBV7-8|-|TRBJ2-7|-
CASSFQADNSYEQYF
TGTGCCAGCAGCTTCCAGGCGGACAATTCCTACGAGCAGTACTTC
>TRBV4-3|TRBD2|TRBJ2-1|-
CASSQVSGGPWEQFF
TGCGCCAGCAGCCAAGTCTCGGGAGGGCCATGGGAGCAGTTCTTC
>TRBV4-2|TRBD2|TRBJ2-1|few
CASSQTLAGGNGDEQFF
TGTGCCAGCAGCCAGACGCTAGCGGGAGGAAACGGAGATGAGCAGTTCTTC
>TRBV28|TRBD2|TRBJ2-7|few
CASRASGNSYEQYF
TGTGCCAGCAGGGCTAGCGGAAACTCCTACGAGCAGTACTTC
>TRBV24-1|TRBD1|TRBJ2-1|few
CATSDSKTGGNEQFF
TGTGCCACCAGTGATTCGAAGACAGGGGGCAATGAGCAGTTCTTC
>TRBV24-1|-|TRBJ2-5|-
CATSARGGTNQETQYF
TGTGCCACCAGTGCCAGAGGGGGGACGAACCAAGAGACCCAGTACTTC
>TRBV9|TRBD1|TRBJ1-1|-
CASRPVGGGAYTEAFF
TGTGCCAGCAGGCCCGTGGGAGGGGGCGCGTACACTGAAGCTTTCTTT
>TRBV7-9|-|TRBJ2-7|-
CASTPRDTYEQYF
TGTGCCAGCACCCCTCGAGACACCTACGAGCAGTACTTC
>TRBV7-2|-|TRBJ1-3|-
CASSQAGEISGNTIYF
TGTGCCAGCAGCCAGGCGGGGGAAATCTCTGGAAACACCATATATTTT
>TRBV20-1|-|TRBJ2-5|-
CSAIPVLPETQYF
TGCAGTGCTATCCCCGTTTTGCCCGAGACCCAGTACTTC
>TRBV3-1|TRBD2|TRBJ2-4|few
CASSQGVILAGSAKNIQYF
TGTGCCAGCAGCCAAGGAGTAATACTAGCGGGGTCAGCCAAAAACATTCAGTACTTC
>TRBV5-1|-|TRBJ2-2|many
CASSLVGANTGELFF
TGCGCCAGCAGCTTGGTAGGGGCGAACACCGGGGAGCTGTTTTTT
>TRBV18|TRBD1|TRBJ1-5|-
CASSLTGVRNQPQHF
TGTGCCAGCTCACTAACAGGGGTGAGGAATCAGCCCCAGCATTTT
>TRBV3-1|-|TRBJ2-1|many
CASSQGGTPYNEQFF
TGTGCCAGCAGCCAAGGCGGGACTCCTTACAATGAGCAGTTCTTC
>TRBV12-3/TRBV12-4|TRBD1|TRBJ2-3|few
CASSSGQGAADTQYF
TGTGCCAGCAGTTCCGGGCAGGGGGCGGCAGATACGCAGTATTTT
>TRBV10-3|-|TRBJ1-3|-
CAISEPPGTGNTIYF
TGTGCCATCAGTGAGCCACCGGGGACTGGAAACACCATATATTTT
>TRBV29-1|TRBD2|TRBJ2-3|few
CSVVAGNLRLTDTQYF
TGCAGCGTTGTAGCGGGGAACCTCAGGCTAACAGATACGCAGTATTTT
>TRBV15|-|TRBJ2-5|-
CATSRDPARGETQYF
TGTGCCACCAGCAGAGATCCGGCTCGCGGGGAGACCCAGTACTTC
>TRBV19|-|TRBJ1-1|-
CASSPDPRGENTEAFF
TGTGCCAGTAGCCCGGACCCACGAGGGGAGAACACTGAAGCTTTCTTT
>TRBV7-3|TRBD1|TRBJ1-4|few
CASSPGQGTNEKLFF
TGTGCCAGCAGCCCCGGACAGGGAACTAATGAAAAACTGTTTTTT
>TRBV7-3|-|TRBJ2-1|few
CASSSRGLLRGDEQFF
TGTGCCAGCAGCTCGAGGGGTCTCCTTAGAGGGGATGAGCAGTTCTTC
>TRBV19|-|TRBJ1-4|-
CASSIGVDGEKLFF
TGTGCCAGTAGTATCGGGGTTGACGGTGAAAAACTGTTTTTT
>TRBV7-2|-|TRBJ2-7|-
CASSLRGRFYF
TGTGCCAGCAGTCTAAGGGGCCGGTTCTACTTC